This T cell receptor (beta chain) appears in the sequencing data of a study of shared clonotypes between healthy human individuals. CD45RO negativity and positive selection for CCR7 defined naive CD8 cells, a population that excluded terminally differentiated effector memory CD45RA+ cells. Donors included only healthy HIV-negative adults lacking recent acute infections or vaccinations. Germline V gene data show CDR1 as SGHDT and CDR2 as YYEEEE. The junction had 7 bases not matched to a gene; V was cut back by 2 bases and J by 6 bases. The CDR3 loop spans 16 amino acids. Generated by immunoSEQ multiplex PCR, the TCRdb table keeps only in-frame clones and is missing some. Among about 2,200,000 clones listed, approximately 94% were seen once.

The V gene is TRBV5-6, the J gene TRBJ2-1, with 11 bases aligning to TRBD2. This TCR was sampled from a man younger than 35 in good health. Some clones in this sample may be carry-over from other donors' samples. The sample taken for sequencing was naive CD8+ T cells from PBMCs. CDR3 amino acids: CASSFVTSGMSNEQFF. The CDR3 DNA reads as TGTGCCAGCAGCTTTGTGACTAGCGGGATGAGCAATGAGCAGTTCTTC.